This T cell receptor beta chain was found in a study of early T cells in non-severe SARS-CoV-2 infection. Broader study findings: Private and CD4 specificities were missed by VDJdb matching, which favored anti-spike CD8 responses.

Individual cDNA molecules received unique molecular identifiers. MiXCR, run by TCRdb on the 5' RACE reads, gives a single entry per CDR3 protein. The data show approximately 69,000 distinct CDR3 sequences, roughly 12% seen once. Concerning this clonotype itself: Its specificity is unknown.

The sequenced sample was whole blood. The receptor's source is an adult who was a healthcare worker with PCR-confirmed SARS-CoV-2 infection or an uninfected control (not recorded which).

CDR3 sequence (DNA): TGTGCCACTACAGGGTCAGTGGAGACCCAGTACTTC. Encoded protein: CATTGSVETQYF. The V gene is TRBV7-9, the J gene TRBJ2-5; a weak D match, TRBD1 (6 bases). CDR3 length: 12 residues. Between the trimmed V and J ends, which lost 10 bases and 5 bases, there was a span of 14 bases. Germline loops: CDR1 SEHNR, CDR2 FQNEAQ (reference sequence).